This TCR beta chain is from a study of glioma-infiltrating T cells after dendritic cell vaccination. V lost 10 bases to trimming and J lost 5 bases, with 17 bases between them. Germline V gene lookup returns CDR1 WNHNN and CDR2 SYGVQD (reference sequence). This CDR3 has 13 amino acids. Input was 2 ug genomic DNA, or all available if less. Data came from immunoSEQ multiplex PCR; TCRdb stores just in-frame clones and leaves some out. The sample gives tens of thousands of clones, approximately 81% of which show up once; 9% is in the top ten. Documented time point: after dendritic cell vaccination, including at tumor progression/relapse.

This clonotype originated in a human donor with glioblastoma. The chain carries TRBV10-1 and TRBJ1-1; TRBD1 is a possible D gene (5 bases). Sequenced material: blood, taken after dendritic cell vaccination. CDR3 coding DNA: TGCGCCACCGCCCCGGGACTGGAAACTGAAGCTTTCTTT. This gives the protein CATAPGLETEAFF.